This T cell receptor beta chain appears in the sequencing data of a study of sequential checkpoint blockade in melanoma. The sample's treatment: randomized to nivolumab then ipilimumab (arm A) or the reverse (arm B). Germline values: CDR1 SEHNR, CDR2 FQNEAQ (reference sequence). The CDR3 runs to 14 residues. The V and J ends lost 5 bases and 10 bases, in that order; junction bases with no gene match: 11. Assay: immunoSEQ multiplex PCR; the TCRdb copy retains only in-frame clones and omits some. This sample has over 8,000 clones, with around 60% found just once. The chain combines TRBV7-9 with TRBJ1-5, with 7 bases aligning to TRBD1. The source was CD8+ T cells sorted from blood (inferred from file names), collected from a patient given nivolumab and ipilimumab in sequence. The source is a human donor with melanoma. Here the CDR3 reads CASSPQAGTAPQHF. The CDR3 bases are TGTGCCAGCAGCCCCCAGGCCGGGACAGCTCCCCAGCATTTT.